This TCR beta chain emerged from a study of tumor and adjacent non-tumor tissue in lung cancer. Study-level results: In normal lung, the top 100 clones were significantly more dominant than in tumor. Tumor tissue had significantly higher TCR diversity than normal lung.

RNA was extracted from bulk tissue without any cell sorting. More than 3 cm separated this lung sample from the edge of the tumor. Donors were chemotherapy-naive, newly diagnosed lung cancer surgical patients in China, August–late 2014. Three rounds of nested PCR, following a modified ARM-PCR protocol, produced the TCRbeta library. MiXCR was run by TCRdb on the multiplex PCR reads, yielding one entry per CDR3 protein. The sample contains fewer than 75,000 distinct CDR3 sequences, around three quarters of which appear only once. The CDR3 covers 15 residues. Germline values: CDR1 MNHEY, CDR2 SVGAGI. With respect to this clonotype: As yet, its antigen is unknown. A junction boundary mismatches the germline segment, possibly from a read error.

This receptor was obtained from a man aged 55 to 69 with non-small cell lung cancer. The V gene is TRBV6-5, the J gene TRBJ1-2; TRBD1 might be the D (6 bases). Sequencing input: distant non-tumor lung tissue. This chain's CDR3 is CASSWGLGVPGGYAF. The DNA of the CDR3 is TGTGCCAGCAGTTGGGGCCTCGGGGTTCCGGGGGGCTACGCCTTC.